The 30 T cell receptor beta chains below come from one sample, sequenced in a study of beta chain features in type 1 diabetes. The investigators reverse transcribed all of the isolated RNA, so they sequenced expressed TCRB transcripts. Clones were read by immunoSEQ multiplex PCR, and TCRdb kept only the in-frame ones, dropping some. The table shows around 40,000 clones, with roughly half occurring only once. Material: Tregs from blood. The source of these receptors is a woman aged 18-35 years in good health.

This clone was picked up a small number of times. The chain joins TRBV27 to TRBJ2-1; tentatively, D is TRBD2 (6 bases). CDR1 is MNHEY and CDR2 is SMNVEV in the germline V gene (reference sequence). The CDR3 consists of 14 residues. The germline V and J ends were trimmed by 4 bases and 4 bases, with 11 bases remaining between them. Here the CDR3 DNA reads TGTGCCAGCAGTTCCCCGGGACTTTACAATGAGCAGTTCTTC. This translates into CASSSPGLYNEQFF.

The chain uses TRBV28 and TRBJ1-3; 10 bases are shared with TRBD1. The J segment lost 4 bases and the V segment lost 4 bases, leaving 7 bases of the junction unmatched. The germline CDR1 and CDR2 sequences are MDHEN and SYDVKM. The CDR3 covers 16 residues. CDR3 region: CASSSKTGGMGNTIYF. The CDR3 DNA sequence: TGTGCCAGCAGTTCTAAGACAGGGGGCATGGGAAACACCATATATTTT.

This rearrangement joins TRBV4-3 to TRBJ2-5; TRBD2 agrees at 8 bases. CDR1 is LGHNA, CDR2 YSLEER, per germline. The CDR3 has 15 residues. The V and J ends lost 3 bases and 1 base, in that order; junction bases with no gene match: 4. Here the CDR3 DNA reads TGCGCCAGCAGCCACTCACTAGCGGCCCAAGAGACCCAGTACTTC. Translating gives CASSHSLAAQETQYF.

V and J are TRBV29-1 and TRBJ2-3; 13 positions match TRBD2. The CDR3 is made up of 16 amino acids. Germline-derived CDR1 and CDR2 are SQVTM and ANQGSEA. V lost 6 bases to trimming and J lost 0 bases; unmatched junction nucleotides: 6. CDR3 amino acids: CSVPTSGRTSTDTQYF. The CDR3 nucleotides are TGCAGCGTCCCGACTAGCGGGAGGACTAGCACAGATACGCAGTATTTT.

This sequence joins TRBV6-4 and TRBJ2-7; D unclear. The CDR3 runs to 13 residues. V was pared by 7 bases and J by 0 bases, with 10 bases between. Germline CDR1 reads MRHNA; CDR2 reads SNTAGT. CDR3 nucleotides: TGTGCCAGCATACACAGATACTCCTACGAGCAGTACTTC. This codes for CASIHRYSYEQYF.

V usage is TRBV6-5 and J usage is TRBJ2-6, with D possibly being TRBD1 (6 bases). Looked up from germline, CDR1 is MNHEY and CDR2 is SVGAGI. The CDR3 totals 14 residues. The V end was cut by 8 bases, the J end by 0 bases, with 8 bases between. CDR3 sequence reads: CASVGGSGANVLTF. CDR3 DNA sequence: TGTGCCAGCGTAGGGGGCTCTGGGGCCAACGTCCTGACTTTC.

The V call is TRBV5-1, the J call TRBJ1-4; tentative D call: TRBD1 (5 bases). Deletions cut 2 bases from V and 6 bases from J, with 14 bases between. The CDR3 spans 15 residues. The germline gives CDR1 SGHRS, CDR2 YFSETQ. CDR3: CASSFRGTGDEKLFF. In nucleotides, the CDR3 is TGCGCCAGCAGCTTCCGCGGGACTGGGGATGAAAAACTGTTTTTT.

This chain uses TRBV18 with TRBJ1-5; the D is unclear. The germline gives CDR1 KGHSH, CDR2 LQKENI. The CDR3 loop spans 13 amino acids. The germline V and J ends were trimmed by 2 bases and 7 bases, with 9 bases remaining between them. The CDR3 bases are TGTGCCAGCTCACCAGAGTCTTCCCAGCCCCAGCATTTT. It encodes CASSPESSQPQHF.

This chain joins TRBV10-1 and TRBJ2-5; the D gene is possibly TRBD1 (6 bases). CDR3 length: 16 amino acids. Trimming took off 1 base at V and 4 bases at J, with 16 bases between the two ends. CDR1 is WNHNN, CDR2 SYGVQD, per germline (reference sequence). In DNA, the CDR3 is TGCGCCAGCAGTGAGTTTGGGACACCCAAGGGAGAGACCCAGTACTTC. Protein: CASSEFGTPKGETQYF.

CDR3: CASSLSGSYNEQFF. CDR3 in DNA: TGTGCCAGCAGTTTAAGCGGGTCCTACAATGAGCAGTTCTTC. This chain uses TRBV28 with TRBJ2-1; D may be TRBD2 (6 bases). The CDR3 runs to 14 residues. V lost 2 bases and J lost 1, with 6 bases in between. Per the germline V gene, CDR1 is MDHEN and CDR2 is SYDVKM.

The CDR3 loop reads CASSPTTGSDYGYTF. CDR3 bases: TGCGCCAGCAGCCCCACGACAGGGTCTGACTATGGCTACACCTTC. The V and J genes are TRBV4-1 and TRBJ1-2, with 7 bases that match TRBD1. The CDR3 has 15 amino acids. V dropped 4 bases and J dropped 3; count of bases not matched to a gene: 8. Germline assignment: CDR1 MGHRA and CDR2 YSYEKL.

This clone was seen a handful of times. V is TRBV19 and J is TRBJ2-3; 8 positions agree with TRBD1. There are 13 residues in the CDR3. The J segment lost 1 base and the V segment lost 8 bases, leaving 2 bases of the junction unmatched. CDR1 and CDR2 from the germline V gene are LNHDA and SQIVND (reference sequence). The CDR3 loop reads CASETGGTDTQYF. CDR3 coding DNA: TGTGCCAGTGAGACAGGGGGCACAGATACGCAGTATTTT.

The V and J genes are TRBV5-1 and TRBJ2-7; no clear D gene. Germline loops: CDR1 SGHRS, CDR2 YFSETQ. This CDR3 has 15 residues. With 0 bases removed from V and 5 bases from J, the gap between germline ends came to 15 bases. As DNA, the CDR3 is TGCGCCAGCAGCTTGGACCCGCAGAGGAGCGACGAGCAGTACTTC. This encodes CASSLDPQRSDEQYF.

The CDR3 DNA reads TGTGCCAGCAGCTTAGATGACGGGGCTAGCGGGAGAAGAAATGAGCAGTTCTTC. It codes for CASSLDDGASGRRNEQFF. This chain connects TRBV7-6 to TRBJ2-1; 10 bases align to TRBD2. V shed 1 base, J shed 7 bases, and the junction held 13 bases outside the gene matches. The CDR3 is 18 residues long. CDR1 is SGHVS and CDR2 is FNYEAQ in the germline V gene.

This clone was observed a handful of times. The chain employs TRBV27 and TRBJ1-2; perhaps TRBD1 as D (6 bases). Germline V gene sequence: CDR1 MNHEY, CDR2 SMNVEV (reference sequence). This CDR3 is built from 13 residues. V gave up 5 bases and J gave up 10 bases, with 17 bases separating them. Written as DNA, the CDR3 is TGTGCCAGCAGTACGCAGGGGTTTATGGACTACACCTTC. It is translated as CASSTQGFMDYTF.

This clone showed up just once. The V and J genes are TRBV29-1 and TRBJ2-5, with 8 bases lining up with TRBD1. The CDR3 is 15 residues long. Germline V CDR1 and CDR2: SQVTM, ANQGSEA. With V trimmed by 4 bases and J by 0 bases, 7 bases remained unmatched. CDR3 residues: CSVVGQGLYQETQYF. In DNA form, the CDR3 reads TGCAGCGTTGTTGGACAGGGACTGTACCAAGAGACCCAGTACTTC.

This clone occurred a few times. At one end the junction does not follow the germline gene, possibly because of a read error. The rearrangement joins TRBV28 to TRBJ1-1, with a tentative D call TRBD1 (6 bases). Germline values: CDR1 MDHEN, CDR2 SYDVKM. The CDR3 runs 14 residues. As DNA, the CDR3 is TGTGCCAGCAGTTTCCCTCCGGACAGCGCTCGCGCGACTTTT. As protein: CASSFPPDSARATF.

The rearrangement uses TRBV19 and TRBJ2-1; TRBD1 agrees at 10 bases. V shed 5 bases and J 9 bases; nucleotides not matched to a gene: 7. Looked up from germline, CDR1 is LNHDA and CDR2 is SQIVND (reference sequence). The CDR3 has 14 amino acids. The CDR3 loop is CASSGDRGLAEQFF. The CDR3 coding sequence is TGTGCCAGTAGTGGGGACAGGGGTTTGGCTGAGCAGTTCTTC. The variable domain in full, completed from reference TRBV19 and TRBJ2-1, reads DGGITQSPKYLFRKEGQNVTLSCEQNLNHDAMYWYRQDPGQGLRLIYYSQIVNDFQKGDIAEGYSVSREKKESFPLTVTSAQKNPTAFYLCASSGDRGLAEQFFGPGTRLTVL.

Note on this clone: At one end, the junction sequence differs from germline, possibly due to a read error. This sample includes further DNA sequences coding for the same CDR3. The CDR3 nucleotides are TGTGCCAGCAGCCTAGCTTGGATAAGCAGAGGAGCTGAAGCTTTCTTT. As protein: CASSLAWISRGAEAFF. The chain carries TRBV7-2 and TRBJ1-1, with D unresolved. This CDR3 is 16 amino acids long. Germline V gene lookup returns CDR1 SGHTA and CDR2 FQGNSA.

The chain recombines TRBV28 with TRBJ2-7; D might be TRBD1 (5 bases). CDR3 length: 17 residues. Germline CDR1 is MDHEN and CDR2 is SYDVKM. V was shortened by 2 bases and J by 3 bases, with 20 bases between the two germline ends. CDR3 sequence: CASSLAQQAQLFYEQYF. CDR3 bases: TGTGCCAGCAGTTTAGCCCAACAGGCCCAACTATTCTACGAGCAGTACTTC.

This CDR3 is CASSTRSGLAGANTGELFF. The CDR3 bases are TGTGCCAGCAGCACCCGATCCGGACTAGCGGGAGCGAACACCGGGGAGCTGTTTTTT. J is TRBJ2-2 and V is TRBV9, with TRBD2 matching 13 bases. From germline, CDR1 is SGDLS and CDR2 YYNGEE. The CDR3 has 19 amino acids. V trimming: 4 bases; J trimming: 0 bases; junction bases outside the gene matches: 9.

The genes are TRBV10-2 and TRBJ2-3, with D possibly matching TRBD2 (6 bases). Germline-derived CDR1 and CDR2 are WSHSY and SAAADI. The V end was cut by 0 bases, the J end by 4 bases, with 8 bases between. This CDR3 region has 14 residues. This chain's CDR3 is CASSESTGADTQYF. The DNA of the CDR3 is TGCGCCAGCAGTGAGTCGACGGGAGCAGATACGCAGTATTTT.

The rearrangement joins TRBV10-3 to TRBJ2-7; 8 bases fit TRBD2. The J segment lost 3 bases and the V segment lost 6 bases, leaving 7 bases of the junction unmatched. The germline CDR1 and CDR2 sequences are ENHRY and SYGVKD. This CDR3 has 14 amino acids. This chain's CDR3 is CAIRPAGAGYEQYF. In nucleotides, the CDR3 is TGTGCCATCAGACCAGCGGGAGCAGGCTACGAGCAGTACTTC.

The chain employs TRBV5-1 and TRBJ2-6; 7 bases line up with TRBD1. The length of the CDR3 is 17 residues. Germline CDR1 SGHRS, CDR2 YFSETQ. With V trimmed by 2 bases and J by 6 bases, 11 bases remained unmatched. The CDR3 DNA reads as TGCGCCAGCAGCTTTTCTCGACAGGGCGATGCGGCCAACGTCCTGACTTTC. As protein: CASSFSRQGDAANVLTF.

A few counts support this clone. The chain recombines TRBV18 with TRBJ1-2; unclear D gene. The CDR3 covers 12 residues. Germline CDR1 is KGHSH and CDR2 is LQKENI. The ends were cut back, 5 bases at V and 1 base at J, with 5 bases in the middle. This CDR3 is CASSRDNYGYTF. CDR3 coding DNA: TGTGCCAGCTCAAGAGATAACTATGGCTACACCTTC.

In DNA form, the CDR3 reads TGTGCCAGCAGCCGGAGACAGGAGCAGTTCTTC. Protein: CASSRRQEQFF. This chain connects TRBV7-2 to TRBJ2-1; D might be TRBD1 (5 bases). The CDR3 extends over 11 amino acids. The V and J ends lost 5 bases and 10 bases respectively, with 9 bases between them. Germline values: CDR1 SGHTA, CDR2 FQGNSA.

This clone is medium-sized by share. The chain uses TRBV7-2 and TRBJ2-1; TRBD2 matches at 9 bases. V lost 1 base and J lost 9; bases outside the gene matches: 4. This CDR3 spans 14 amino acids. Germline V gene data show CDR1 as SGHTA and CDR2 as FQGNSA. The CDR3 region has the DNA TGTGCCAGCAGCTTAGTAGCGGGAGTGAGTGAGCAGTTCTTC. Translation: CASSLVAGVSEQFF.

This chain links TRBV7-9 with TRBJ2-1; D is unclear. This CDR3 region has 12 residues. The V end lost 6 bases, the J end lost 10 bases, and 13 bases lay between the germline ends. Germline assignment: CDR1 SEHNR and CDR2 FQNEAQ (reference sequence). CDR3 nucleotides: TGTGCCAGCAGTGTGGAGCAGAGGGAGCAGTTCTTC. This gives the protein CASSVEQREQFF.

The genes are TRBV11-1 and TRBJ2-1; 10 nucleotides align to TRBD1. Germline V gene data show CDR1 as SGHAT and CDR2 as FQDESV (reference sequence). CDR3 length: 15 residues. The V gene end was trimmed by 4 bases and the J gene end by 5 bases; junction bases not matched to a gene: 5. The CDR3 here is CASSSEGTGDNEQFF. The CDR3 nucleotides read TGTGCCAGCAGCTCAGAGGGGACAGGGGACAATGAGCAGTTCTTC.

The chain employs TRBV7-8 and TRBJ1-2; weak D call: TRBD1 (6 bases). Looked up from germline, CDR1 is SGHVS and CDR2 is FQNEAQ. There are 13 residues in the CDR3. The V gene lost 5 bases and the J gene lost 2 bases, with 9 bases spanning the gap. The CDR3 is CASSKDRNYGYTF. The CDR3 DNA follows: TGTGCCAGCAGCAAGGACAGAAACTATGGCTACACCTTC.